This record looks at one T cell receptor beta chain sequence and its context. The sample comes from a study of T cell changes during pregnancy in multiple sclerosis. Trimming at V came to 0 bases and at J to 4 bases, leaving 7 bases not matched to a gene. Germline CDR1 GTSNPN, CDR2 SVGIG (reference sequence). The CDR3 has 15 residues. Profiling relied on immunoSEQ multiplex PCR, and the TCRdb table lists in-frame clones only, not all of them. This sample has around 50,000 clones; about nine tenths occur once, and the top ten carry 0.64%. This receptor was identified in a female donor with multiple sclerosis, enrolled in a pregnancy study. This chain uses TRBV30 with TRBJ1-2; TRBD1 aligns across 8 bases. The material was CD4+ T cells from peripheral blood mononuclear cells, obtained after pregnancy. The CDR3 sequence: CAWSVQGGRSYGYTF. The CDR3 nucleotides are TGTGCCTGGAGTGTACAGGGGGGCCGTAGCTATGGCTACACCTTC.